These 9 T cell receptor beta chains were sequenced from one sample in a study of blood T cell repertoires in COVID-19. Libraries were prepared by immunoSEQ multiplex PCR; TCRdb keeps only in-frame clonotypes and omits some of them. This sample yields roughly 290,000 clones, of which about 89% are seen a single time; 1.5% to 2% belongs to the top ten. The source material was PBMCs or T cells enriched from blood (not recorded which). These receptors all stem from a woman between 40 and 55 years old who had recovered from COVID-19.

V and J are TRBV11-2 and TRBJ1-6, with TRBD1 identical over 7 bases. The junction had 7 bases not matched to a gene; V was cut back by 5 bases and J by 6 bases. The CDR3 totals 15 residues. Germline assignment: CDR1 SGHAT and CDR2 FQNNGV. CDR3 nucleotides: TGTGCCAGCAGCCGGGCGCCAGGGGGTAATTCACCCCTCCACTTT. Protein: CASSRAPGGNSPLHF.

The rearrangement links TRBV19 to TRBJ1-2, with D unclear. V lost 8 bases, J lost 1 base, and 14 bases lay in between. Germline CDR1 LNHDA, CDR2 SQIVND (reference sequence). There are 14 residues in the CDR3. The CDR3: CASRPYGVNYGYTF. CDR3 nucleotides: TGTGCCAGTCGACCCTACGGGGTTAACTATGGCTACACCTTC.

The chain links TRBV2 to TRBJ1-2; the D gene is possibly TRBD1 (6 bases). The CDR3 loop spans 14 amino acids. With 5 bases removed from V and 3 bases from J, the gap between germline ends came to 13 bases. Germline V lookup: CDR1 SNHLY, CDR2 FYNNEI. The CDR3 is CASSRQETDYGYTF. As DNA, the CDR3 is TGTGCCAGCAGTAGACAGGAGACGGACTATGGCTACACCTTC.

The V and J genes are TRBV27 and TRBJ2-5; D unresolved. This CDR3 spans 13 amino acids. The germline V and J ends were trimmed by 2 bases and 7 bases, with 11 bases remaining between them. Germline CDR1 MNHEY, CDR2 SMNVEV (reference sequence). CDR3 bases: TGTGCCAGCAGTTTAGGTCCGACGGGGACCCAGTACTTC. It is translated as CASSLGPTGTQYF.

This chain joins TRBV9 and TRBJ1-6; no reliable D call. Germline CDR1 and CDR2: SGDLS and YYNGEE. The ends were cut back, 0 bases at V and 5 bases at J, with 6 bases in the middle. The CDR3 covers 14 residues. The CDR3 region has the DNA TGTGCCAGCAGCGTAGACACAAATAATTCACCCCTCCACTTT. Amino acids: CASSVDTNNSPLHF.

The chain couples TRBV7-9 to TRBJ2-1; 8 bases fit TRBD2. Germline values: CDR1 SEHNR, CDR2 FQNEAQ (reference sequence). Trimming at V came to 0 bases and at J to 2 bases, leaving 6 bases not matched to a gene. The CDR3 totals 17 residues. The CDR3 coding sequence is TGTGCCAGCAGCTTAGCCGGGCGGGGGGCAACCTACAATGAGCAGTTCTTC. As protein: CASSLAGRGATYNEQFF.

The table lists this clone with a count of one. The V gene is TRBV4-1, the J gene TRBJ1-3; 7 bases line up with TRBD1. V gave up 6 bases and J gave up 2 bases; unmatched junction bases: 7. The CDR3 loop spans 15 amino acids. Germline loops: CDR1 MGHRA, CDR2 YSYEKL. The CDR3 nucleotides are TGCGCCAGCAGAACGAACAGGGGCACTGGAAACACCATATATTTT. Translating it yields CASRTNRGTGNTIYF.

CDR3 residues: CSVAPGTANYGYTF. CDR3 nucleotide sequence: TGCAGCGTGGCACCCGGGACAGCGAACTATGGCTACACCTTC. V is TRBV29-1 and J is TRBJ1-2, with 7 bases lining up with TRBD1. Looked up from germline, CDR1 is SQVTM and CDR2 is ANQGSEA. V shed 6 bases, J shed 2 bases, and the junction held 9 bases outside the gene matches. This CDR3 has 14 residues.

The chain carries TRBV2 and TRBJ2-3; D is perhaps TRBD1 (6 bases). Germline CDR1 SNHLY, CDR2 FYNNEI. V was cut by 5 bases and J by 0 bases, with 18 bases left in between. This CDR3 contains 17 residues. The CDR3 is CASSNQGLGTSTDTQYF. Here the CDR3 DNA reads TGTGCCAGCAGTAACCAGGGGCTCGGAACTAGCACAGATACGCAGTATTTT.